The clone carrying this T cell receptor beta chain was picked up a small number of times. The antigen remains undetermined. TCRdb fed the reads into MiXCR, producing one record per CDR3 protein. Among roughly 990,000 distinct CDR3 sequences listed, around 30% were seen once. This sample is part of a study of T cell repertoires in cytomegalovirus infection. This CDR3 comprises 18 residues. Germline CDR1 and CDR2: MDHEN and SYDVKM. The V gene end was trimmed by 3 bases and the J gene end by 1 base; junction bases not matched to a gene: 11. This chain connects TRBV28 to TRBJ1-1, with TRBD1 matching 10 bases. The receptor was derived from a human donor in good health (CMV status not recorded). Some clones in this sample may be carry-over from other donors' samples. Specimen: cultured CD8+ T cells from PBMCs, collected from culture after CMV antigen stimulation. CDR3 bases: TGTGCCAGCAGTTTCCTTATCAGACAGGGGGCTGGGAACACTGAAGCTTTCTTT. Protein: CASSFLIRQGAGNTEAFF.